This passage covers 7 T cell receptor beta chains from one sample sequenced in a study of T cell repertoires in cytomegalovirus infection. TCRdb itself ran the reads through MiXCR, one entry per CDR3 protein. The repertoire includes approximately 150,000 distinct CDR3 sequences, about 6% of them detected once, and about a sixth sits in the top ten. Specimen: PBMCs. The receptors originated from a human donor in good health (CMV status not recorded). Some clones in this sample may be carry-over from other donors' samples.

This clonotype showed up many times. J is TRBJ1-2 and V is TRBV7-8; perhaps TRBD1 as D (6 bases). Trimming left V 1 base short and J 8 bases short, with 20 bases between. The CDR3 spans 16 residues. CDR1 and CDR2 from the germline V gene are SGHVS and FQNEAQ. The CDR3 protein is CASSLGGIRGEGGYTF. In DNA, the CDR3 is TGTGCCAGCAGCTTAGGGGGGATCAGGGGAGAAGGCGGCTACACCTTC.

Ten or more counts support this clonotype. The J gene is TRBJ1-5, the V gene TRBV6-5, with D perhaps matching TRBD1 (5 bases). The germline V gene has CDR1 MNHEY and CDR2 SVGAGI. Trimming left V 2 bases short and J 5 bases short, with 13 bases between. This CDR3 spans 15 amino acids. The DNA of the CDR3 is TGTGCCAGCAGTTACGATGGGACTGGAGATCAGCCCCAGCATTTT. It is translated as CASSYDGTGDQPQHF.

Many counts were recorded for this clonotype. V is TRBV20-1 and J is TRBJ1-1, with D uncertain. Germline CDR1 and CDR2: DFQATT and SNEGSKA (reference sequence). This CDR3 contains 12 residues. V lost 3 bases, J lost 4 bases, and 9 bases lay in between. The CDR3, as DNA: TGCAGTGCTAGCGTTAAGACCACTGAAGCTTTCTTT. It is translated as CSASVKTTEAFF.

This clonotype came up many times. CDR3 nucleotides: TGTGCCAGCAGCTTAGAGGGGGGGCGGACTGAAGCTTTCTTT. It translates to CASSLEGGRTEAFF. The rearrangement joins TRBV7-8 to TRBJ1-1, with D possibly being TRBD1 (6 bases). The CDR3 is made up of 14 amino acids. CDR1 and CDR2 (germline): SGHVS, FQNEAQ. V lost 1 base, J lost 5 bases, and 11 bases lay in between.

The chain uses TRBV29-1 and TRBJ1-1, with unresolved D. This CDR3 has 12 amino acids. CDR1 is SQVTM and CDR2 is ANQGSEA in the germline V gene. The germline V and J ends were trimmed by 3 bases and 1 base, with 6 bases remaining between them. The CDR3 bases are TGCAGCGTTGAGTCGGCGAACACTGAAGCTTTCTTT. It codes for CSVESANTEAFF.

This clonotype was detected ten times or more. The chain is built from TRBV3-1 and TRBJ1-1; D may be TRBD1 (5 bases). Trimming removed 1 base at V and 5 bases at J, with 11 bases between. The CDR3 runs 14 residues. Germline CDR1 is LGHDT and CDR2 is YNNKEL (reference sequence). CDR3 in amino acids: CASSQGLRGTEAFF. The CDR3, as DNA: TGTGCCAGCAGCCAAGGTCTTCGGGGGACTGAAGCTTTCTTT.

This clonotype has only a few counts. The V call is TRBV20-1, the J call TRBJ2-3; 8 bases are shared with TRBD1. Trimming took 4 bases from V and 3 from J; bases not matched to a gene: 3. Germline CDR1 and CDR2: DFQATT and SNEGSKA (reference sequence). The CDR3 runs 13 residues. DNA of the CDR3: TGCAGTGCTAATGGACAGGGAACAGATACGCAGTATTTT. Its protein product is CSANGQGTDTQYF.